Listed here are 23 T cell receptor beta chains from one sample, sequenced in a study of CD8 T cells in ankylosing spondylitis (dated by TCRdb to 2016 to 2017). The library relied on 5' RACE. TCRdb names Illumina HiSeq 2500 as the instrument used. TCRdb reanalyzed the raw reads on its own, using fastp at Q25 for trimming and MiXCR for clone calling, and kept in-frame beta chains. Each entry merges the rows of one CDR3 protein and shows their most common DNA and genes. The sample includes roughly 230,000 distinct CDR3 sequences, with 8% to 10% observed a single time. Roughly 4.9% of the sample is held by the ten biggest clonotypes. Specimen: blood, either unsorted or a sorted T cell fraction (not recorded which). The receptor set was obtained from a female donor with ankylosing spondylitis or in good health (not recorded which).

Ten or more counts support this clonotype. CDR3: CASSSGPTNYGYTF. The DNA for the CDR3 is TGCGCCAGCAGTTCCGGGCCGACCAACTATGGCTACACCTTC. The rearrangement joins TRBV5-1 to TRBJ1-2; D is unresolved. The CDR3 has 14 residues. Trimming removed 5 bases at V and 2 bases at J, with 13 bases between. The germline gives CDR1 SGHRS, CDR2 YFSETQ.

This chain links TRBV27 with TRBJ2-1, with TRBD2 as a possible D gene (6 bases). CDR1 is MNHEY and CDR2 is SMNVEV in the germline V gene (reference sequence). Trimming shortened V by 7 bases and J by 2 bases, and 15 bases separated the two germline ends. CDR3 length equals 15 residues. The CDR3 DNA reads as TGTGCCAGCATGCCCCTTGGCGGGACCTACAATGAGCAGTTCTTC. Translation gives CASMPLGGTYNEQFF.

This clonotype has only a few counts. V gene TRBV28 combines with J gene TRBJ2-5; D unclear. The CDR3 runs to 14 residues. Germline lookup yields CDR1 MDHEN and CDR2 SYDVKM. The V end was cut by 3 bases, the J end by 2 bases, with 10 bases between. This CDR3 is CASSFNEYQETQYF. CDR3 DNA sequence: TGTGCCAGCAGTTTTAACGAATATCAAGAGACCCAGTACTTC.

In this sample, this clonotype turned up many times. This chain joins TRBV28 and TRBJ2-5, with TRBD1 matching 9 bases. Germline V lookup: CDR1 MDHEN, CDR2 SYDVKM. Trimming at V came to 3 bases and at J to 1 base, leaving 6 bases not matched to a gene. The length of the CDR3 is 16 residues. CDR3 amino acids: CASSLGPGQGQETQYF. The CDR3, as DNA: TGTGCCAGCAGTTTGGGCCCGGGACAGGGCCAAGAGACCCAGTACTTC.

This clonotype was counted between two and nine times. This sequence joins TRBV4-3 and TRBJ2-7; 7 positions match TRBD2. This CDR3 has 15 amino acids. Trimming took 1 base from V and 2 from J; bases not matched to a gene: 5. The germline CDR1 and CDR2 sequences are LGHNA and YSLEER. In DNA, the CDR3 is TGCGCCAGCAGCCAAGGCCGGGACTACCCCTACGAGCAGTACTTC. It specifies CASSQGRDYPYEQYF.

This clonotype appeared many times. The chain has TRBV12-3 or TRBV12-4 and TRBJ1-2; D is possibly TRBD1 (5 bases). This CDR3 contains 13 residues. V lost 5 bases and J lost 3, with 10 bases in between. The CDR3 DNA reads as TGTGCCAGCAGTAGGGACCGGTACTATGGCTACACCTTC. Its translation: CASSRDRYYGYTF.

This clonotype was seen ten or more times. V is TRBV5-1 and J is TRBJ2-3; D not certain. CDR3 size: 13 residues. V gave up 0 bases and J gave up 3 bases, with 5 bases separating them. Germline V lookup: CDR1 SGHRS, CDR2 YFSETQ. CDR3 nucleotide sequence: TGCGCCAGCAGCTTGGTAGCTACAGATACGCAGTATTTT. It codes for CASSLVATDTQYF.

This chain connects TRBV30 to TRBJ1-4; TRBD1 matches 8 bases. Trimming took 4 bases from V and 11 from J; bases not matched to a gene: 15. This CDR3 is built from 15 residues. Germline V gene data show CDR1 as GTSNPN and CDR2 as SVGIG (reference sequence). Written as DNA, the CDR3 is TGTGCCTGGACGGCAGAGACAGGGGAAAGAGGGAAACTGTTTTTT. It encodes CAWTAETGERGKLFF.

There are many counts of this clonotype. The rearrangement uses TRBV5-6 and TRBJ2-7; D is unclear. Germline CDR1 is SGHDT and CDR2 is YYEEEE. The CDR3 sequence is 12 residues long. V was cut by 3 bases and J by 2 bases, with 6 bases left in between. The CDR3 is CASSWRAYEQYF. In DNA, the CDR3 is TGTGCCAGCAGCTGGCGAGCCTACGAGCAGTACTTC.

The sample holds many counts of this clonotype. This chain uses TRBV20-1 with TRBJ2-1, with 12 nucleotides matching TRBD2. Germline V CDR1 and CDR2: DFQATT, SNEGSKA (reference sequence). The CDR3 contains 17 residues. V gave up 0 bases and J gave up 6 bases; unmatched junction bases: 9. CDR3 sequence (DNA): TGCAGTGCTAGAGATTTGGGTCCTAGCGGGAGGGCCAATGAGCAGTTCTTC. This codes for CSARDLGPSGRANEQFF.

This clonotype has ten or more counts. As DNA, the CDR3 is TGTGCCAGCAATCCTGATGGGGGTGAGCAGTTCTTC. Encoded protein: CASNPDGGEQFF. The chain joins TRBV27 to TRBJ2-1, with D perhaps being TRBD1 or TRBD2 (5 bases each). This CDR3 region has 12 residues. V was trimmed by 7 bases and J by 9 bases, leaving 13 bases between them. Germline CDR1 MNHEY, CDR2 SMNVEV (reference sequence).

This clonotype was seen at least ten times. The V gene is TRBV4-3, the J gene TRBJ2-1, with 12 bases that match TRBD2. The CDR3 length is 17 residues. Trimming removed 0 bases from V and 7 bases from J; junction bases left unmatched: 7. CDR1 is LGHNA and CDR2 is YSLEER in the germline V gene. The CDR3 spells CASSQDRTSGTRNEQFF. The CDR3 DNA sequence: TGCGCCAGCAGCCAAGATAGGACTAGCGGGACGAGAAATGAGCAGTTCTTC.

This clonotype came up many times. A junction end diverges from the germline sequence, so it may reflect a read error. The V gene is TRBV7-6, the J gene TRBJ1-3; D gene unclear. The CDR3 is 14 residues long. CDR1 and CDR2 from the germline V gene are SGHVS and FNYEAQ. CDR3 in DNA: TGTGCCAGCAGCTTAGGGCAGTATGGAGACACCATATATTTT. The encoded protein is CASSLGQYGDTIYF.

This clonotype was counted ten times or more. V usage is TRBV5-1 and J usage is TRBJ2-1, with 8 bases that match TRBD1. Trimming at V came to 0 bases and at J to 7 bases, leaving 3 bases not matched to a gene. CDR1 SGHRS and CDR2 YFSETQ come from the germline V gene. The CDR3 contains 14 residues. CDR3 in amino acids: CASSLGTGKNEQFF. In nucleotides, the CDR3 is TGCGCCAGCAGCTTGGGGACAGGGAAGAATGAGCAGTTCTTC.

This clonotype showed up many times. V is TRBV27 and J is TRBJ1-2; D is unresolved. The germline V and J ends were trimmed by 3 bases and 6 bases, with 14 bases remaining between them. CDR3 length: 14 residues. In germline, CDR1 is MNHEY, CDR2 SMNVEV (reference sequence). The CDR3 spells CASSFARLGNGYTF. For the CDR3, the DNA is TGTGCCAGCAGTTTTGCCCGCCTAGGCAATGGCTACACCTTC.

This clonotype was counted many times. V gene TRBV20-1 combines with J gene TRBJ2-7; 9 nucleotides agree with TRBD1. Germline V lookup: CDR1 DFQATT, CDR2 SNEGSKA (reference sequence). This CDR3 comprises 14 residues. Trimming at V came to 5 bases and at J to 7 bases, leaving 12 bases not matched to a gene. In DNA form, the CDR3 reads TGCAGTGCTGGCCGTGACAGGGGGACGGGAGAGCAGTACTTC. Amino acid sequence: CSAGRDRGTGEQYF.

This clonotype occurred many times. This chain joins TRBV3-1 and TRBJ2-7; 8 nucleotides agree with TRBD1. Trimming cost V 4 bases and J 7 bases; bases outside gene matches: 9. Germline V lookup: CDR1 LGHDT, CDR2 YNNKEL (reference sequence). There are 14 residues in the CDR3. For the CDR3, the DNA is TGTGCCAGCAGCCCCTTGGACAGGGCGGGTGAGCAGTACTTC. Translation: CASSPLDRAGEQYF.

This clonotype has ten or more counts. This rearrangement joins TRBV5-6 to TRBJ2-1, with 9 bases that match TRBD2. Germline V gene sequence: CDR1 SGHDT, CDR2 YYEEEE. V dropped 3 bases and J dropped 5; count of bases not matched to a gene: 3. The CDR3 length is 14 residues. The CDR3 DNA reads TGTGCCAGCAGCTATCTAGCGGGGAACAATGAGCAGTTCTTC. Protein: CASSYLAGNNEQFF.

This clonotype has at least ten counts. The chain combines TRBV20-1 with TRBJ2-1; D may correspond to TRBD1 or TRBD2 (5 bases each). The CDR3 has 15 residues. Trimming shortened V by 0 bases and J by 4 bases, and 13 bases separated the two germline ends. Per the germline V gene, CDR1 is DFQATT and CDR2 is SNEGSKA (reference sequence). The CDR3 sequence is CSARDGAALYNEQFF. The CDR3 nucleotides are TGCAGTGCTAGAGACGGGGCAGCCCTATACAATGAGCAGTTCTTC.

The sample holds many counts of this clonotype. The chain combines TRBV20-1 with TRBJ1-1, with D possibly TRBD1 on 5 matching bases. V was trimmed by 6 bases and J by 6 bases, leaving 14 bases between them. Per the germline V gene, CDR1 is DFQATT and CDR2 is SNEGSKA (reference sequence). The CDR3 loop spans 12 amino acids. This chain's CDR3 is CSARDGPSEAFF. In DNA, the CDR3 is TGCAGTGCGAGGGACGGGCCCTCTGAAGCTTTCTTT.

J is TRBJ2-1 and V is TRBV12-3 or TRBV12-4, with 9 bases that match TRBD2. J was trimmed by 4 bases and V by 2 bases; bases with no gene match: 6. The CDR3 has 16 amino acids. CDR3 nucleotides: TGTGCCAGCAGTTTAAGGGCGGGAGGGCCTTACAATGAGCAGTTCTTC. It translates to CASSLRAGGPYNEQFF.

The chain recombines TRBV7-2 with TRBJ2-2; 7 positions agree with TRBD1. The V and J ends lost 0 bases and 1 base, in that order; junction bases with no gene match: 5. The germline CDR1 and CDR2 sequences are SGHTA and FQGNSA. CDR3 length equals 17 residues. Written as DNA, the CDR3 is TGTGCCAGCAGCTTAGCAGGGGGCGGTGGGAACACCGGGGAGCTGTTTTTT. Translation gives CASSLAGGGGNTGELFF. The full variable domain, completed using reference TRBV7-2 and TRBJ2-2, is GAGVSQSPSNKVTEKGKDVELRCDPISGHTALYWYRQSLGQGLEFLIYFQGNSAPDKSGLPSDRFSAERTGGSVSTLTIQRTQQEDSAVYLCASSLAGGGGNTGELFFGEGSRLTVL.

This clonotype was recorded at least ten times. This chain joins TRBV20-1 and TRBJ1-2; D gene uncertain. The germline V gene has CDR1 DFQATT and CDR2 SNEGSKA (reference sequence). The ends were cut back, 1 base at V and 0 bases at J, with 6 bases in the middle. The CDR3 runs to 13 residues. CDR3 in amino acids: CSARAPTNYGYTF. For the CDR3, the DNA is TGCAGTGCTAGAGCCCCTACTAACTATGGCTACACCTTC.